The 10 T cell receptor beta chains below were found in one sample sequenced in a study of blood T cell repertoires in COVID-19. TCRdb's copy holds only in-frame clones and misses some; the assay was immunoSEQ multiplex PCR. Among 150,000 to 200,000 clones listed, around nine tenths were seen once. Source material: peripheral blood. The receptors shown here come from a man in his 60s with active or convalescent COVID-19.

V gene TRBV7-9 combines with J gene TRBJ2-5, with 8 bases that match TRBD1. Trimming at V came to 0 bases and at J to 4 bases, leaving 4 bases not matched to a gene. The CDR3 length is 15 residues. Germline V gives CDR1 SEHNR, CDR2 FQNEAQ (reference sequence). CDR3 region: CASSLARTGRETQYF. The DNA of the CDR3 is TGTGCCAGCAGCTTAGCCCGGACAGGGAGAGAGACCCAGTACTTC.

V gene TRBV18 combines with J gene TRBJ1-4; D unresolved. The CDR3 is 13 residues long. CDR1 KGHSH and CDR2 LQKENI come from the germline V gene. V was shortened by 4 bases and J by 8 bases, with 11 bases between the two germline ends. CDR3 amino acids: CASSRGENEKLFF. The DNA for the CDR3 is TGTGCCAGCTCACGCGGGGAAAACGAAAAACTGTTTTTT.

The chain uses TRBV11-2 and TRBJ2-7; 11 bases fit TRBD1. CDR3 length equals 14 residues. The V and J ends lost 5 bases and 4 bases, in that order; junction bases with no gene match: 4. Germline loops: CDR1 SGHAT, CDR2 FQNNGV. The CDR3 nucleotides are TGTGCCAGCAGCAGAGGACAGGGGGCATACGAGCAGTACTTC. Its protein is CASSRGQGAYEQYF.

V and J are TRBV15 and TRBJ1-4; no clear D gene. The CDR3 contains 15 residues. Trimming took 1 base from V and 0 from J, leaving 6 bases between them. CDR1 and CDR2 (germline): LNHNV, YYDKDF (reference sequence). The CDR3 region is CATSRAGATNEKLFF. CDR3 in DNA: TGTGCCACCAGCAGAGCGGGTGCAACTAATGAAAAACTGTTTTTT.

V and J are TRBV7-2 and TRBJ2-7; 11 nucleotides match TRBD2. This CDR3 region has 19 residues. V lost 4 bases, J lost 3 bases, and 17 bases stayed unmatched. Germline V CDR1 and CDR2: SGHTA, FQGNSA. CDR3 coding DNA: TGTGCCAGCAGCTCAAGAAAACCTACTAGCGGGGGTTATATCTACGAGCAGTACTTC. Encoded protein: CASSSRKPTSGGYIYEQYF.

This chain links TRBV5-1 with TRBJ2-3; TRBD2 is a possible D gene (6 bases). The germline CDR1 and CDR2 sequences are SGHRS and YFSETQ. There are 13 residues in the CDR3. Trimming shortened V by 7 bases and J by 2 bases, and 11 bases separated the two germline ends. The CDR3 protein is CASSGLTTDTQYF. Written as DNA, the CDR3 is TGCGCCAGCTCGGGACTTACCACAGATACGCAGTATTTT.

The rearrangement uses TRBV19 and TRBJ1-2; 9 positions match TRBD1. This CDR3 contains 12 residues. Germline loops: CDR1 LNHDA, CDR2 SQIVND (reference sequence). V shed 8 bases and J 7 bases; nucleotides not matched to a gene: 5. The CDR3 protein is CASLLQGAGYTF. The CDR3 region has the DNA TGTGCCAGTCTATTACAGGGGGCTGGCTACACCTTC. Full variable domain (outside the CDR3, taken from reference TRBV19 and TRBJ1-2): DGGITQSPKYLFRKEGQNVTLSCEQNLNHDAMYWYRQDPGQGLRLIYYSQIVNDFQKGDIAEGYSVSREKKESFPLTVTSAQKNPTAFYLCASLLQGAGYTFGSGTRLTVV.

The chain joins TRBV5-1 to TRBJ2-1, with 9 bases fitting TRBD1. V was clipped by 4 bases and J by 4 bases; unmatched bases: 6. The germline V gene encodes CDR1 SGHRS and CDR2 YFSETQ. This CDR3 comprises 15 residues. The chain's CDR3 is CASSLLGQGYNEQFF. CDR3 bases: TGCGCCAGCAGCCTCCTAGGACAGGGGTACAATGAGCAGTTCTTC.

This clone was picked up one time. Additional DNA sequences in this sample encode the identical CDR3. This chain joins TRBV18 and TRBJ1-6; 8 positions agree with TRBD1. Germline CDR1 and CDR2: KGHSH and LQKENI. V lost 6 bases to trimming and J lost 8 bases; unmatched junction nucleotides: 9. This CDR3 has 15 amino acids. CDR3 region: CASSPGQGGDSPLHF. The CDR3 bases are TGTGCCAGCTCCCCAGGACAGGGAGGGGATTCACCCCTCCACTTT.

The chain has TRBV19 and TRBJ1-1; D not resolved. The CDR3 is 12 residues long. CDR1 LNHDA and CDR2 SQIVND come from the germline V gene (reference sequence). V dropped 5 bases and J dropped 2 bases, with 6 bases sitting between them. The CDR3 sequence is CASSGQNTEAFF. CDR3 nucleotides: TGTGCCAGTAGTGGCCAAAACACTGAAGCTTTCTTT.